The 17 T cell receptor beta chains in this list originate from one sample, sequenced in a study of blood T cell repertoires in COVID-19. Method: immunoSEQ multiplex PCR; TCRdb's copy keeps in-frame clones and lacks some. The profile shows about 360,000 clones, 75% to 90% of them singletons. Material for sequencing was peripheral blood. The receptor set was obtained from a woman aged 55-69 years with COVID-19, enrolled during active disease.

The V and J genes are TRBV5-5 and TRBJ1-3, with TRBD1 matching 9 bases. J lost 4 bases, V lost 1 base, and 3 bases had no gene match. The CDR3 spans 15 residues. Germline loops: CDR1 SGHKS, CDR2 YYEKEE (reference sequence). Written as DNA, the CDR3 is TGTGCCAGCAGCTTGACCGGGACAGGGGGAAACACCATATATTTT. It codes for CASSLTGTGGNTIYF.

J is TRBJ2-3 and V is TRBV6-5; 8 nucleotides match TRBD1. This CDR3 region has 16 residues. In germline, CDR1 is MNHEY, CDR2 SVGAGI. With V trimmed by 3 bases and J by 1 base, 6 bases remained unmatched. The CDR3, as DNA: TGTGCCAGCAGTTATTCTCTGGACAGGGGCACAGATACGCAGTATTTT. Amino acid sequence: CASSYSLDRGTDTQYF.

V and J are TRBV6-4 and TRBJ1-1; the D gene is possibly TRBD1 (6 bases). Per germline, CDR1 MRHNA and CDR2 SNTAGT. The CDR3 spans 14 residues. The ends were cut back, 7 bases at V and 5 bases at J, with 17 bases in the middle. CDR3 in DNA: TGTGCCAGCACCCAATCACAGGGAATAACTGAAGCTTTCTTT. Translated: CASTQSQGITEAFF.

The V gene is TRBV7-6, the J gene TRBJ1-6; 8 nucleotides align to TRBD1. V was clipped by 5 bases and J by 9 bases; unmatched bases: 6. Looked up from germline, CDR1 is SGHVS and CDR2 is FNYEAQ. This CDR3 contains 14 residues. Written as DNA, the CDR3 is TGTGCCAGCAGCGTCGGACAGGGTGGTTCACCCCTCCACTTT. Its protein product is CASSVGQGGSPLHF.

Here the CDR3 DNA reads TGTGCCAGCTCACCCCGGCGGGGTAGCGGGGTAGGCGAGCAGTACTTC. This encodes CASSPRRGSGVGEQYF. The J gene is TRBJ2-7, the V gene TRBV18; TRBD2 aligns across 8 bases. Germline V gene sequence: CDR1 KGHSH, CDR2 LQKENI. V lost 3 bases and J lost 6; bases outside the gene matches: 13. The CDR3 loop spans 16 amino acids.

In its sample, this clone was seen a few times. The rearrangement links TRBV14 to TRBJ1-1; D ambiguous. With 1 base removed from V and 1 base from J, the gap between germline ends came to 16 bases. Germline loops: CDR1 SGHDN, CDR2 FVKESK. The CDR3 length is 17 residues. The CDR3 protein is CASSQGGILRGNTEAFF. CDR3 coding DNA: TGTGCCAGCAGCCAAGGAGGTATCCTGCGTGGGAACACTGAAGCTTTCTTT.

V is TRBV6-2 or TRBV6-3 and J is TRBJ1-1, with D unresolved. The germline V and J ends were trimmed by 0 bases and 0 bases, with 20 bases remaining between them. The CDR3 has 19 residues. Germline CDR1 and CDR2: MNHEY and SVGEGT. CDR3 coding DNA: TGTGCCAGCAGTTACTCGATATCCCGAGGCGGATGGATGAACACTGAAGCTTTCTTT. Translated, it gives CASSYSISRGGWMNTEAFF.

The gene calls are TRBV29-1 and TRBJ2-3, with 8 bases identical to TRBD2. Per germline, CDR1 SQVTM and CDR2 ANQGSEA. This CDR3 is built from 15 residues. J lost 3 bases, V lost 4 bases, and 9 bases had no gene match. CDR3: CSVAVRLAPTDTQYF. In DNA form, the CDR3 reads TGCAGCGTTGCGGTCCGACTAGCGCCGACAGATACGCAGTATTTT.

The chain has TRBV7-9 and TRBJ1-2, with a possible D match to TRBD1 (5 bases). V was shortened by 5 bases and J by 7 bases, with 23 bases between the two germline ends. The CDR3 has 16 amino acids. Germline CDR1 SEHNR, CDR2 FQNEAQ (reference sequence). The CDR3 sequence: CASSRGGEGAEGGYTF. The CDR3, as DNA: TGTGCCAGCAGCCGTGGAGGGGAGGGTGCGGAGGGTGGCTACACCTTC.

This chain connects TRBV7-2 to TRBJ1-5, with D hard to call. This CDR3 is 13 amino acids long. V was cut by 2 bases and J by 4 bases, with 6 bases left in between. Germline CDR1 and CDR2: SGHTA and FQGNSA. This CDR3 is CASSLQANQPQHF. The CDR3 DNA follows: TGTGCCAGCAGCTTACAGGCGAATCAGCCCCAGCATTTT.

Here the CDR3 reads CASSLLQGKNNSPLHF. In nucleotides, the CDR3 is TGTGCCAGCTCCCTTCTACAGGGGAAGAATAATTCACCCCTCCACTTT. The chain is built from TRBV18 and TRBJ1-6, with TRBD1 identical over 7 bases. Germline CDR1 KGHSH, CDR2 LQKENI. This CDR3 is 16 amino acids long. The ends lost 6 bases at V and 5 bases at J; junction bases unmatched: 10.

This chain uses TRBV27 with TRBJ1-2, with a weak D call TRBD1 (5 bases). CDR3 size: 16 residues. Germline V gene lookup returns CDR1 MNHEY and CDR2 SMNVEV (reference sequence). With 1 base removed from V and 0 bases from J, the gap between germline ends came to 12 bases. DNA of the CDR3: TGTGCCAGCAGTTTATTGTCAGGACAAGCTAACTATGGCTACACCTTC. Protein sequence: CASSLLSGQANYGYTF.

This chain links TRBV29-1 with TRBJ2-1; D remains unclear. CDR1 is SQVTM and CDR2 is ANQGSEA in the germline V gene. Between the trimmed V and J ends, which lost 4 bases and 2 bases, there was a span of 12 bases. CDR3 length equals 14 residues. The CDR3: CSVGPRLAYNEQFF. The CDR3 region has the DNA TGCAGCGTTGGTCCGCGCTTGGCCTACAATGAGCAGTTCTTC.

The rearrangement uses TRBV2 and TRBJ1-1; D is possibly TRBD1 (6 bases). Trimming took off 5 bases at V and 10 bases at J, with 11 bases between the two ends. The CDR3 is made up of 11 amino acids. CDR1 is SNHLY and CDR2 is FYNNEI in the germline V gene. This chain's CDR3 is CASSSGVRAFF. The CDR3, as DNA: TGTGCCAGCAGTTCAGGGGTCAGAGCTTTCTTT.

V and J are TRBV10-3 and TRBJ1-2, with D uncertain. This CDR3 is built from 14 residues. The V gene lost 3 bases and the J gene lost 1 base, with 9 bases spanning the gap. Germline CDR1 reads ENHRY; CDR2 reads SYGVKD. CDR3 DNA sequence: TGTGCCATCAGTGAAGGAGGATTTAACTATGGCTACACCTTC. Translation: CAISEGGFNYGYTF.

The chain carries TRBV7-2 and TRBJ2-2, with D possibly TRBD2 on 7 matching bases. The V end lost 10 bases, the J end lost 7 bases, and 16 bases lay between the germline ends. The V gene's germline CDR1 is SGHTA and CDR2 FQGNSA. The CDR3 consists of 13 residues. The CDR3 DNA is TGTGCCACCATGGGGGGGCAGAGCGGGGAGCTGTTTTTT. Its translation: CATMGGQSGELFF.

V and J are TRBV7-3 and TRBJ1-2; 7 positions match TRBD1. The CDR3 is 15 amino acids. V gave up 5 bases and J gave up 2 bases; unmatched junction bases: 8. Germline loops: CDR1 SGHTA, CDR2 FQGTGA. This CDR3 is CASSDKTQGNYGYTF. In nucleotides, the CDR3 is TGTGCCAGCAGCGACAAGACACAGGGGAACTATGGCTACACCTTC. The variable domain in full, completed from reference TRBV7-3 and TRBJ1-2, reads GAGVSQTPSNKVTEKGKYVELRCDPISGHTALYWYRQSLGQGPEFLIYFQGTGAADDSGLPNDRFFAVRPEGSVSTLKIQRTERGDSAVYLCASSDKTQGNYGYTFGSGTRLTVV.